This T cell receptor beta chain was observed in a study of human T cells and chemical hapten exposure. The wider study: Diphenylcyclopropenone, dosed weekly to the scalp, was given to patients throughout the roughly 25-week study. Readings were taken at 6 days from patch tests that had applied 0.01% DPC to the upper back.

Time point indicated: pre-sensitization, week 0. The treatment here: therapeutic diphenylcyclopropenone sensitization with weekly scalp DPC. This clonotype was seen repeatedly, ten times or more. Its antigen is not known. TCRdb ran MiXCR on the RACE reads and lists one entry per CDR3 protein. In the table there are approximately 370,000 distinct CDR3 sequences, about 5% of which are singletons. V was pared by 8 bases and J by 6 bases, with 6 bases of the junction left unmatched. The CDR3 loop spans 14 amino acids. Germline V lookup: CDR1 MNHEY, CDR2 SMNVEV (reference sequence). Study-level results: Alopecia affected the donors, so their immune response may differ from healthy people's. PT1 expanded TCR counts and patch test score correlated positively.

The genes are TRBV27 and TRBJ2-1, with 11 positions matching TRBD2. The TCR sequence derives from a woman between 18 and 29 years old with alopecia areata. Some clones in this sample may be carry-over from other donors' samples. The source material was whole blood, sampled in connection with sensitization to the hapten diphenylcyclopropenone (DPC). The CDR3, as DNA: TGTGCCAGCCATATAGCGGGGGGGCCCAATGAGCAGTTCTTC. It yields the protein CASHIAGGPNEQFF.